The following is a T cell receptor beta chain sequence with its context. What it binds is not known. Germline values: CDR1 KGHSH, CDR2 LQKENI. V gave up 4 bases and J gave up 0 bases, with 16 bases separating them. This CDR3 has 17 amino acids. The sample comes from a study of cytomegalovirus exposure and HLA in healthy donors. Overall study results and limits: Later analysis demonstrated an association between a missense DCLRE1C variant and TCR beta V- and J-gene trimming. Common viral pathogens seemed, in a later analysis, to connect with several of the most significant clusters.

Vbeta (60) and Jbeta (13) primers were used in the PCR. TCRdb's copy holds only in-frame clones and misses some; the assay was immunoSEQ multiplex PCR. The sample yields roughly 170,000 clones, around 78% seen once. The gene calls are TRBV18 and TRBJ1-3, with D possibly TRBD1 on 5 matching bases. What was sequenced was PBMCs. The TCR originated in a female donor in good health and CMV-seronegative. The CDR3 DNA reads as TGTGCCAGCTCACGGGGTAACGACGGGGGCTCTGGAAACACCATATATTTT. Its protein product is CASSRGNDGGSGNTIYF.